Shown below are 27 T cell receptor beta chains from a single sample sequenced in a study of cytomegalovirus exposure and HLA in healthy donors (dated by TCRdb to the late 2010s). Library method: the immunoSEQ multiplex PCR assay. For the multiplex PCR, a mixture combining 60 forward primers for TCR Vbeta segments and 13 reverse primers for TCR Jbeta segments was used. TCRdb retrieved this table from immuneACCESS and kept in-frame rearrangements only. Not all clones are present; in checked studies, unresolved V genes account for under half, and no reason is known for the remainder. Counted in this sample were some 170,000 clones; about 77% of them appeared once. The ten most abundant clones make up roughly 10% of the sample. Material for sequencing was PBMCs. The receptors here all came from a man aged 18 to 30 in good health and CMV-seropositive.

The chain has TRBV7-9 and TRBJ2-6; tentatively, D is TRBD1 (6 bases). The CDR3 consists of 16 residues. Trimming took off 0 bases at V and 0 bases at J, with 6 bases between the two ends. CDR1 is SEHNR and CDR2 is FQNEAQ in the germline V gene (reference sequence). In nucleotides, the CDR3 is TGTGCCAGCAGCTTAGCGGGGGCCTCTGGGGCCAACGTCCTGACTTTC. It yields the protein CASSLAGASGANVLTF.

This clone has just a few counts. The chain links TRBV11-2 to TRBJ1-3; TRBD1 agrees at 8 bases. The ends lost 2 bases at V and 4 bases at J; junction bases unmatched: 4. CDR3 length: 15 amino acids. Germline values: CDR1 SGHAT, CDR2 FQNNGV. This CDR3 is CASSLTGGGGNTIYF. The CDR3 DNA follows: TGTGCCAGCAGCTTAACAGGGGGGGGAGGAAACACCATATATTTT.

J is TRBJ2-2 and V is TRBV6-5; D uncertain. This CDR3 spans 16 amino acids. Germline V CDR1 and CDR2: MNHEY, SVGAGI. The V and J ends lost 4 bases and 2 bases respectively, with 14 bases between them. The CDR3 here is CASSSTGLFNTGELFF. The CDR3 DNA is TGTGCCAGCAGTTCCACGGGTCTCTTTAACACCGGGGAGCTGTTTTTT.

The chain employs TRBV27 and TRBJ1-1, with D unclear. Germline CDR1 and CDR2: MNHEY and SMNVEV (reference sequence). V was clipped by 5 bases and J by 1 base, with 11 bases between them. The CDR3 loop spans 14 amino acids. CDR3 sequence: CASSPTNANTEAFF. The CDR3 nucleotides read TGTGCCAGCAGTCCAACAAACGCGAACACTGAAGCTTTCTTT.

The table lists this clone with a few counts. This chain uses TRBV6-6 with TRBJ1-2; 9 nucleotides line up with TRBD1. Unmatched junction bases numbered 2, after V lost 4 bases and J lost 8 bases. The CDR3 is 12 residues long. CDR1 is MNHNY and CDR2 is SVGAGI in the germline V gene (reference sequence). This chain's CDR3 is CASSWDRVGYTF. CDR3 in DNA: TGTGCCAGCAGTTGGGACAGGGTGGGCTACACCTTC.

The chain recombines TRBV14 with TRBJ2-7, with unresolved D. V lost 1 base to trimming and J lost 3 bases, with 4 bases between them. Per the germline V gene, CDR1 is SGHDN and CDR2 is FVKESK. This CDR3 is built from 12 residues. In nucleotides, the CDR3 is TGTGCCAGCAGCCAAGGGCTCTACGAGCAGTACTTC. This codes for CASSQGLYEQYF.

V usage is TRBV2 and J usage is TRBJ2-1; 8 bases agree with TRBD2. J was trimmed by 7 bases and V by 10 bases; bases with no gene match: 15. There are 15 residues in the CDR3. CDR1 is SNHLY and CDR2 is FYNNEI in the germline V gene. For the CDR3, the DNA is TGTGCCACCGGTCGGGGGGGGGCCTTTGGGAATGAGCAGTTCTTC. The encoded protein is CATGRGGAFGNEQFF.

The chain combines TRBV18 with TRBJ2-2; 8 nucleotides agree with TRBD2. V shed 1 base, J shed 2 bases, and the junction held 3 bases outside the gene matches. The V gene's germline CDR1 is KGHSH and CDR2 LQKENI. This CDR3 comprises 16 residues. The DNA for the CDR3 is TGTGCCAGCTCACCACTAGCGGGGCAAAACACCGGGGAGCTGTTTTTT. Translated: CASSPLAGQNTGELFF.

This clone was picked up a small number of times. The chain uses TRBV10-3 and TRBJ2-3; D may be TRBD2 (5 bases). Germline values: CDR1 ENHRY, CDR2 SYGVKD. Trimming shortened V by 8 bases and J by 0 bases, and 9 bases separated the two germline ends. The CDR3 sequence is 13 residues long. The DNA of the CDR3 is TGTGCCATCGGCGGCGGGAGCACAGATACGCAGTATTTT. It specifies CAIGGGSTDTQYF.

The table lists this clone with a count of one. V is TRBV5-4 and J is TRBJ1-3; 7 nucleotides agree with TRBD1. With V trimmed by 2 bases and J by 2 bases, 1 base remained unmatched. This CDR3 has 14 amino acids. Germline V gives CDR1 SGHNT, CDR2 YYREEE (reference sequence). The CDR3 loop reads CASSFGTAGNTIYF. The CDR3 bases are TGTGCCAGCAGCTTCGGGACAGCTGGAAACACCATATATTTT.

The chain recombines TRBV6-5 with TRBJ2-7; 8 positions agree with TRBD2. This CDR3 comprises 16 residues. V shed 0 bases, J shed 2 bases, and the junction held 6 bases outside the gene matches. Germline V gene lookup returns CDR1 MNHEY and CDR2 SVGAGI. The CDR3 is CASSYSISGATYEQYF. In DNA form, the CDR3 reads TGTGCCAGCAGTTACTCGATTAGCGGGGCAACCTACGAGCAGTACTTC.

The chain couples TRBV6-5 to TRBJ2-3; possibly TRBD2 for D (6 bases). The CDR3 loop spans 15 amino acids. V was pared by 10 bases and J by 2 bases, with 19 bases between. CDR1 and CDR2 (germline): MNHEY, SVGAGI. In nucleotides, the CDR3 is TGTGCCACCCTGGGGATGCGGGGAGACACAGATACGCAGTATTTT. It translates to CATLGMRGDTDTQYF.

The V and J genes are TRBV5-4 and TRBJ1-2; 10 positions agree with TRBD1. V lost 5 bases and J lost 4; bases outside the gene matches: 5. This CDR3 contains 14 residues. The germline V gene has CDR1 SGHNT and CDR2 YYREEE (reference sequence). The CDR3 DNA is TGTGCCAGCAGTCCCGGGACAGGGGCCTATGGCTACACCTTC. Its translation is CASSPGTGAYGYTF.

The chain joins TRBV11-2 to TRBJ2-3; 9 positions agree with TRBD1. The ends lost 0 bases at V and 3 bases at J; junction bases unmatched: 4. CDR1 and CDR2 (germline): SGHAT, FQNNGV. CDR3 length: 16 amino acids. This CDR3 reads CASSLDPGQGTDTQYF. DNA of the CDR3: TGTGCCAGCAGCTTAGATCCGGGACAGGGAACAGATACGCAGTATTTT.

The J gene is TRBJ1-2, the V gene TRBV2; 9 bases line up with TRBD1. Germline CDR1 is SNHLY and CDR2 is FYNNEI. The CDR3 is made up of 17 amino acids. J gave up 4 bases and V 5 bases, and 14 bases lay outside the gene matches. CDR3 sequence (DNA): TGTGCCAGCAGTCGAAGGACAGGGGTTGGTAGAATCTATGGCTACACCTTC. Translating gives CASSRRTGVGRIYGYTF.

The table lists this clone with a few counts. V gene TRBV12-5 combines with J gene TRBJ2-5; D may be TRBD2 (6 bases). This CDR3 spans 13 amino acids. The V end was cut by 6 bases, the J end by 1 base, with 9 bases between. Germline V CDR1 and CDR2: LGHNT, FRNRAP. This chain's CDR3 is CASGRDFQETQYF. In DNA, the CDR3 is TGTGCTAGTGGACGGGACTTCCAAGAGACCCAGTACTTC.

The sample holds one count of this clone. The CDR3 loop reads CASSLDAKGYTF. Written as DNA, the CDR3 is TGTGCCAGCAGCTTGGATGCGAAGGGCTACACCTTC. The V gene is TRBV5-4, the J gene TRBJ1-2; D is ambiguous. The CDR3 consists of 12 residues. The V gene's germline CDR1 is SGHNT and CDR2 YYREEE (reference sequence). With 0 bases removed from V and 8 bases from J, the gap between germline ends came to 8 bases.

In DNA, the CDR3 is TGTGCCAGCAGCAACCGACAGGGCGGCACCTACGAGCAGTACTTC. Protein sequence: CASSNRQGGTYEQYF. This sequence joins TRBV7-9 and TRBJ2-7, with 7 positions matching TRBD1. J gave up 2 bases and V 5 bases, and 9 bases lay outside the gene matches. CDR1 and CDR2 (germline): SEHNR, FQNEAQ (reference sequence). The CDR3 length is 15 residues.

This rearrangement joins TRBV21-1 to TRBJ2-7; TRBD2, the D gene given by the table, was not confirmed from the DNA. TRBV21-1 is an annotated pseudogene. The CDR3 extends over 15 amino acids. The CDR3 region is CASRLSSGRYYEQYF. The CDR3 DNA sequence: TGTGCCAGCCGCCTTTCTAGCGGGAGATACTACGAGCAGTACTTC.

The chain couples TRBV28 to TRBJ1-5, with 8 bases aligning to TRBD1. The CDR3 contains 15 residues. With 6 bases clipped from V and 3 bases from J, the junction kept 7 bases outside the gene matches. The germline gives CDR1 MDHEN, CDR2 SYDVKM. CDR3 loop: CASRATGAHNQPQHF. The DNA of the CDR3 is TGTGCCAGCAGAGCGACAGGGGCTCACAATCAGCCCCAGCATTTT.

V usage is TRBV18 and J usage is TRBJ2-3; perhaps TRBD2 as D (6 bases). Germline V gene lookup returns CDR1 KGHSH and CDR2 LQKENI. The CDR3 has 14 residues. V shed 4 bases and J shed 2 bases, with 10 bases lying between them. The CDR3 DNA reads TGTGCCAGCTCACTCGGGGGTAACACAGATACGCAGTATTTT. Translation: CASSLGGNTDTQYF.

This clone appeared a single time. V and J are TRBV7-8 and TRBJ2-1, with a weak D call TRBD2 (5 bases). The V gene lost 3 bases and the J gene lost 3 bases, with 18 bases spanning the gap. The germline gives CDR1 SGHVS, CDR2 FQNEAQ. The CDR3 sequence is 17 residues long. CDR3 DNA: TGTGCCAGCAGCTTCTTTGTAGTTGTTGAGGGCTACAATGAGCAGTTCTTC. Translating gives CASSFFVVVEGYNEQFF.

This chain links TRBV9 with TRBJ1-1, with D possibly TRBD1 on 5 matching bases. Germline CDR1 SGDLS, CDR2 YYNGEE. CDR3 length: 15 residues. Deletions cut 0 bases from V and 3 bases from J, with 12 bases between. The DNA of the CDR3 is TGTGCCAGCAGCGTAGGGCCAGGGAGGGACACTGAAGCTTTCTTT. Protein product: CASSVGPGRDTEAFF.

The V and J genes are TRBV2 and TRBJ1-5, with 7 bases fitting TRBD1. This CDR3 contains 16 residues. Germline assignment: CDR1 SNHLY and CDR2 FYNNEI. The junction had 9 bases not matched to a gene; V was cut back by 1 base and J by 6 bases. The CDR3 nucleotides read TGTGCCAGCAGTGAAGAAGTAGGGGGCATGGGTCAGCCCCAGCATTTT. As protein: CASSEEVGGMGQPQHF.

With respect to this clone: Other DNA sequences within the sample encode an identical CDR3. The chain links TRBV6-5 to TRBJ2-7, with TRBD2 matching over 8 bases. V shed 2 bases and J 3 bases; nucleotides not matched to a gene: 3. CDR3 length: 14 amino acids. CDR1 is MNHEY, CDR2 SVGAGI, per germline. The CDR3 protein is CASSYGTSGYEQYF. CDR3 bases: TGTGCCAGCAGTTACGGTACTAGCGGCTACGAGCAGTACTTC.

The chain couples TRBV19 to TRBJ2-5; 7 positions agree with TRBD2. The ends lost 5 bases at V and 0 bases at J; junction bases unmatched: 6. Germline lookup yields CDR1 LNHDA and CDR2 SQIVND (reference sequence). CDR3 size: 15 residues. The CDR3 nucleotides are TGTGCCAGTAGTGTGGCGGGGGAGGACCAAGAGACCCAGTACTTC. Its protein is CASSVAGEDQETQYF.

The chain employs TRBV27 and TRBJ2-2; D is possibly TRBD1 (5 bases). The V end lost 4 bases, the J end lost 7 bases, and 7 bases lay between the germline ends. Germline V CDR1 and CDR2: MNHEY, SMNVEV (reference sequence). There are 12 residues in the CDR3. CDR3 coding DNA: TGTGCCAGCAGTTGGGGCCGCGGGGAGCTGTTTTTT. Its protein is CASSWGRGELFF.